The 9 T cell receptor beta chains below were found in one sample sequenced in a study of molecular identifiers for immune sequencing clone quantification. TCRdb called the PCR reads again in MiXCR, with one record for every CDR3 protein. In the table there are about 640,000 distinct CDR3 sequences, nearly 20% of which are singletons. Material: naive CD8+ T cells from blood, with Jurkat cell RNA spiked in. Subset described: FACS-sorted CD8+CD4-CCR7+CD45RA+ naive T cells. The receptor source for this set is a human donor in good health. Some libraries in this study had Jurkat cell RNA spiked in.

A few counts support this clonotype. V and J are TRBV30 and TRBJ1-1, with 8 bases aligning to TRBD1. Per the germline V gene, CDR1 is GTSNPN and CDR2 is SVGIG (reference sequence). The CDR3 covers 13 residues. V was pared by 3 bases and J by 4 bases, with 4 bases of the junction left unmatched. CDR3 loop: CAWSLGTGTEAFF. The CDR3 DNA sequence: TGTGCCTGGAGCCTAGGGACAGGCACTGAAGCTTTCTTT.

The chain carries TRBV27 and TRBJ2-7; possibly TRBD1 or TRBD2 for D (6 bases each). The CDR3 is made up of 14 amino acids. Germline lookup yields CDR1 MNHEY and CDR2 SMNVEV (reference sequence). V was trimmed by 4 bases and J by 2 bases, leaving 12 bases between them. The CDR3 region is CASSYGGLPYEQYF. The CDR3 region has the DNA TGTGCCAGCAGTTACGGGGGCCTCCCCTACGAGCAGTACTTC.

The sample holds many counts of this clonotype. The chain has TRBV6-5 and TRBJ2-5; 14 bases fit TRBD2. Germline V gene sequence: CDR1 MNHEY, CDR2 SVGAGI. Trimming took 8 bases from V and 2 from J; bases not matched to a gene: 13. This CDR3 has 18 amino acids. The CDR3 loop reads CASGGLAGAFYSQETQYF. Here the CDR3 DNA reads TGTGCCAGCGGGGGACTAGCGGGAGCCTTTTATTCTCAAGAGACCCAGTACTTC.

At least ten counts were recorded for this clonotype. CDR3 nucleotide sequence: TGTGCCAGCAGTCCGGGACAGACCTCCTACGAGCAGTACTTC. Protein product: CASSPGQTSYEQYF. V and J are TRBV12-3 or TRBV12-4 and TRBJ2-7; 7 nucleotides line up with TRBD1. This CDR3 region has 14 residues. The trim removed 5 bases at V and 0 bases at J, leaving 4 bases unmatched.

This clonotype was seen more than once but under ten times. The rearrangement joins TRBV3-1 to TRBJ2-1; the D call may be TRBD1 or TRBD2 (5 bases each). The CDR3 extends over 15 amino acids. V dropped 9 bases and J dropped 3 bases, with 18 bases sitting between them. CDR1 and CDR2 (germline): LGHDT, YNNKEL (reference sequence). The CDR3 nucleotides are TGTGCCAGTCCCCCCCGGGACCGATACTACAATGAGCAGTTCTTC. Its protein is CASPPRDRYYNEQFF.

This clonotype was recorded at least ten times. J is TRBJ2-7 and V is TRBV20-1; 13 bases map to TRBD2. Trimming took 5 bases from V and 3 from J; bases not matched to a gene: 4. This CDR3 is built from 14 residues. The germline V gene encodes CDR1 DFQATT and CDR2 SNEGSKA (reference sequence). The CDR3 loop is CSAGGTSGVYEQYF. The CDR3 DNA follows: TGCAGTGCTGGAGGGACTAGCGGGGTCTACGAGCAGTACTTC.

The table lists this clonotype with many counts. This chain links TRBV12-3 or TRBV12-4 with TRBJ2-1; a weak D match, TRBD2 (5 bases). Trimming left V 3 bases short and J 4 bases short, with 16 bases between. The CDR3 length is 16 residues. The CDR3 region is CASSLGIGDLYNEQFF. The CDR3, as DNA: TGTGCCAGCAGTTTGGGTATCGGGGATCTGTACAATGAGCAGTTCTTC.

This clonotype was picked up a small number of times. At one end the junction does not follow the germline gene, possibly because of a read error. The chain has TRBV7-9 and TRBJ2-5; no clear D. Germline V gene sequence: CDR1 SEHNR, CDR2 FQNEAQ (reference sequence). This CDR3 is built from 13 residues. The CDR3 DNA reads as TGTGCCAGCAGCTTACCAGGTCAAGGGACCCAGTACTTC. Translated: CASSLPGQGTQYF.

Note on this clonotype: This likely comes from a read error, as the CDR3 has no conserved phenylalanine or tryptophan at its end. The V gene is TRBV2, the J gene TRBJ1-1, with D unclear. The CDR3 runs 13 residues. CDR1 and CDR2 (germline): SNHLY, FYNNEI. Trimming took 7 bases from V and 2 from J, leaving 11 bases between them. For the CDR3, the DNA is TGTGCCAGCAACATCTACGGTAACACTGAAGCTTTCCTT. Translation: CASNIYGNTEAFL.